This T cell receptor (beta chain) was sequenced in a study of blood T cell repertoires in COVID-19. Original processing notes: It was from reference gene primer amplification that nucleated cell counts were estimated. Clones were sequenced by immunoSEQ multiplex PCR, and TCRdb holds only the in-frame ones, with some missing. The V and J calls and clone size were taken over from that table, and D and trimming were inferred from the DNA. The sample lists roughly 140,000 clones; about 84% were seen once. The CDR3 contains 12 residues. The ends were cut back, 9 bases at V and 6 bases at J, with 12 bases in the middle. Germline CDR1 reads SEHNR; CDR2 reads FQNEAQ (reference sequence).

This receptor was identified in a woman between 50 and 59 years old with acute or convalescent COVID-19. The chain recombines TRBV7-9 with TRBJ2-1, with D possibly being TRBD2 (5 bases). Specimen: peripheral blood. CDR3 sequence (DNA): TGTGCCAGTTGCATGGGAGTCAATGAGCAGTTCTTC. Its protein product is CASCMGVNEQFF. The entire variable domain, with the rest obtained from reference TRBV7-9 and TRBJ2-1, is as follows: DTGVSQNPRHKITKRGQNVTFRCDPISEHNRLYWYRQTLGQGPEFLTYFQNEAQLEKSRLLSDRFSAERPKGSFSTLEIQRTEQGDSAMYLCASCMGVNEQFFGPGTRLTVL.